The present T cell receptor beta chain was sequenced within a study of T cells in Graves' hyperthyroidism and ophthalmopathy. Template material for amplifying TCR beta CDR3 regions consisted of RNA transcripts. The HTBI primer set drove a first-round RT-PCR of the TCR CDR3. A single record per CDR3 protein comes from TCRdb applying MiXCR to the multiplex PCR reads. The sample shows 100,000 to 130,000 distinct CDR3 sequences, roughly 15% of them seen only once. This clonotype was detected many times. Antigen specificity is unknown. Graves' hyperthyroidism was deemed stable given no ophthalmopathy progression within 18 months. Study-wide points: Ophthalmopathy got predicted by the model a median about six months before its onset.

Germline-derived CDR1 and CDR2 are LGHDT and YNNKEL (reference sequence). The CDR3 is made up of 17 amino acids. V was trimmed by 3 bases and J by 0 bases, leaving 17 bases between them. The source material was blood. The chain joins TRBV3-1 to TRBJ1-2; no clear D gene. The TCR sequence derives from a woman in her forties or fifties with Graves' hyperthyroidism. CDR3 sequence reads: CASSQYTRPKANYGYTF. CDR3 coding DNA: TGTGCCAGCAGCCAGTATACTCGGCCTAAAGCTAACTATGGCTACACCTTC.